A single sample is the source of the 6 T cell receptor beta chains below, sequenced in a study of response to subunit inactivated influenza vaccine. TCRdb reprocessed the RT-PCR reads via MiXCR and lists one record per CDR3 protein. The profile shows hundreds of thousands of distinct CDR3 sequences, roughly 14% of them singletons. The sequencing used PBMCs from blood, collected roughly 13 days after vaccination. The source of these receptors is a man over 45 who received an inactivated influenza vaccine.

The count of this clonotype is one. The chain joins TRBV7-9 to TRBJ1-2; D uncertain. Trimming left V 0 bases short and J 0 bases short, with 8 bases between. The germline CDR1 and CDR2 sequences are SEHNR and FQNEAQ (reference sequence). CDR3 length equals 15 residues. Here the CDR3 DNA reads TGTGCCAGCAGCTTAGCAAACAGCACTAACTATGGCTACACCTTC. It encodes CASSLANSTNYGYTF.

Only a few counts were recorded for this clonotype. The chain combines TRBV6-5 with TRBJ2-5; 9 nucleotides line up with TRBD1. V trimming: 0 bases; J trimming: 3 bases; junction bases outside the gene matches: 5. The germline CDR1 and CDR2 sequences are MNHEY and SVGAGI. The CDR3 spans 16 residues. CDR3 region: CASSYSYRGREETQYF. The CDR3 DNA reads TGTGCCAGCAGTTACTCCTACAGGGGGCGAGAAGAGACCCAGTACTTC.

The CDR3 nucleotides read TGTGCCAGCAGCTTAGCCCGTGGGCAGTTCTTC. Amino acid sequence: CASSLARGQFF. This chain links TRBV7-9 with TRBJ2-1; unclear D gene. The CDR3 spans 11 residues. Germline CDR1 reads SEHNR; CDR2 reads FQNEAQ (reference sequence). Between the trimmed V and J ends, which lost 0 bases and 12 bases, there was a span of 6 bases.

This clonotype was observed a few times. The chain carries TRBV24-1 and TRBJ2-1, with a possible D match to TRBD1 (9 bases). With 4 bases removed from V and 5 bases from J, the gap between germline ends came to 20 bases. The CDR3 runs to 17 residues. Germline CDR1 KGHDR, CDR2 SFDVKD. CDR3 in DNA: TGTGCCACCAGTGACACGGGGGGGACAGGGACCCACAATGAGCAGTTCTTC. It yields the protein CATSDTGGTGTHNEQFF.

The chain carries TRBV19 and TRBJ2-1; tentatively, D is TRBD1 (6 bases). The CDR3 loop spans 14 amino acids. Germline CDR1 reads LNHDA; CDR2 reads SQIVND (reference sequence). The germline V and J ends were trimmed by 7 bases and 8 bases, with 18 bases remaining between them. The DNA for the CDR3 is TGTGCCAGTACCCCGGGGCAGGGGATCCATGAGCAGTTCTTC. Translation gives CASTPGQGIHEQFF.

The chain joins TRBV20-1 to TRBJ2-7; D is perhaps TRBD2 (6 bases). Germline-derived CDR1 and CDR2 are DFQATT and SNEGSKA (reference sequence). Trimming removed 3 bases from V and 4 bases from J, with 7 bases in between. CDR3 length equals 11 residues. The CDR3 bases are TGCAGTGCTAGTGCGGGGTACGAGCAGTACTTC. As protein: CSASAGYEQYF.